This T cell receptor (beta chain) was documented in a study of Graves' ophthalmopathy and Graves' hyperthyroidism. The CDR3 consists of 13 residues. CDR1 and CDR2 (germline): SGHTA, FQGNSA. The V end was cut by 6 bases, the J end by 0 bases, with 8 bases between. This clonotype occurred once. The authors amplified TCR beta CDR3 regions from RNA transcripts. In the first round, RT-PCR was carried out with HTBI primers, and a multiplex PCR formed the second round. MiXCR was run by TCRdb on the multiplex PCR reads, yielding one entry per CDR3 protein. In the table there are around 470,000 distinct CDR3 sequences, around 14% of which are singletons. A duration under 3 months, NOSPECS ≥4, CAS ≥3 and moderate-to-severe activity characterized the donors with ophthalmopathy.

Source material: blood. This receptor was identified in a woman aged 25 to 39 with Graves' ophthalmopathy. The V and J genes are TRBV7-2 and TRBJ1-1; no reliable D call. CDR3 sequence reads: CASRDGMNTEAFF. The CDR3 bases are TGTGCCAGCAGGGACGGAATGAACACTGAAGCTTTCTTT.